These 12 T cell receptor beta chains originate from one sample sequenced in a study of blood T cell repertoires in COVID-19. The protocol was immunoSEQ multiplex PCR, while the TCRdb copy is restricted to in-frame clones and leaves out a portion. The sample consists of hundreds of thousands of clones, roughly 89% of them appearing once. The sample comprised PBMCs or T cells enriched from blood (not recorded which). The source of these receptors is a woman in her twenties or thirties who had recovered from COVID-19.

This chain connects TRBV29-1 to TRBJ1-2; 8 nucleotides line up with TRBD1. Germline V gives CDR1 SQVTM, CDR2 ANQGSEA. The V gene end was trimmed by 3 bases and the J gene end by 8 bases; junction bases not matched to a gene: 2. This CDR3 spans 11 amino acids. CDR3 nucleotides: TGCAGCGTTGACGGGACAGGCGGCTACACCTTC. Translation: CSVDGTGGYTF.

The rearrangement joins TRBV10-3 to TRBJ2-2, with TRBD2 identical over 10 bases. The CDR3 runs 14 residues. CDR1 is ENHRY and CDR2 is SYGVKD in the germline V gene. Losses at the gene ends were 10 bases for V and 5 bases for J; bases not matched to a gene: 7. CDR3 sequence reads: CATRTSGETGELFF. DNA for the CDR3: TGTGCCACCCGGACTAGCGGAGAGACCGGGGAGCTGTTTTTT.

The rearrangement links TRBV18 to TRBJ2-4; 15 bases fit TRBD2. The V gene's germline CDR1 is KGHSH and CDR2 LQKENI. The CDR3 has 16 amino acids. The V and J ends lost 0 bases and 6 bases, in that order; junction bases with no gene match: 0. The CDR3 here is CASSPPGLAGGNIQYF. DNA of the CDR3: TGTGCCAGCTCACCACCGGGACTAGCGGGGGGAAACATTCAGTACTTC.

This sequence joins TRBV5-5 and TRBJ2-1; 11 bases fit TRBD2. The CDR3 sequence is 15 residues long. J was trimmed by 8 bases and V by 3 bases; bases with no gene match: 7. Germline CDR1 is SGHKS and CDR2 is YYEKEE (reference sequence). As DNA, the CDR3 is TGTGCCAGCAGCTCGGGGCTAGCGGGAGGCTATGAGCAGTTCTTC. This gives the protein CASSSGLAGGYEQFF.

The chain uses TRBV7-2 and TRBJ2-5; TRBD2 aligns across 7 bases. CDR1 and CDR2 from the germline V gene are SGHTA and FQGNSA. After removal of 3 bases from V and 5 bases from J, the junction contained 12 bases not matched to a gene. There are 16 residues in the CDR3. The CDR3 reads CASSFGLGADWETQYF. CDR3 in DNA: TGTGCCAGCAGCTTCGGACTAGGGGCCGACTGGGAGACCCAGTACTTC.

V is TRBV30 and J is TRBJ1-3, with D maybe TRBD1 (6 bases). Trimming removed 5 bases at V and 0 bases at J, with 14 bases between. The CDR3 is 15 residues long. Looked up from germline, CDR1 is GTSNPN and CDR2 is SVGIG (reference sequence). CDR3 loop: CAWDFSGVSGNTIYF. The CDR3 nucleotides read TGTGCCTGGGATTTTTCAGGGGTCTCTGGAAACACCATATATTTT. Combining the CDR3 with reference TRBV30 and TRBJ1-3 gives the whole variable domain SQTIHQWPATLVQPVGSPLSLECTVEGTSNPNLYWYRQAAGRGLQLLFYSVGIGQISSEVPQNLSASRPQDRQFILSSKKLLLSDSGFYLCAWDFSGVSGNTIYFGEGSWLTVV.

The chain combines TRBV3-1 (or the pseudogene TRBV3-2) with TRBJ1-5, with 8 nucleotides matching TRBD1. The CDR3 has 18 amino acids. V was clipped by 3 bases and J by 0 bases; unmatched bases: 10. In germline, CDR1 is LGHDT, CDR2 YNNKEL (reference sequence). CDR3 in DNA: TGTGCCAGCAGCCACGCTGGTGCCGGGACAGGTAGCAATCAGCCCCAGCATTTT. It encodes CASSHAGAGTGSNQPQHF.

The V gene is TRBV19, the J gene TRBJ2-1, with D perhaps matching TRBD2 (5 bases). The CDR3 extends over 15 amino acids. V was pared by 5 bases and J by 4 bases, with 15 bases between. The germline CDR1 and CDR2 sequences are LNHDA and SQIVND (reference sequence). The CDR3 DNA sequence: TGTGCCAGTAGTCACCCCAGGAGGAGTTACAATGAGCAGTTCTTC. This gives the protein CASSHPRRSYNEQFF.

The chain employs TRBV7-9 and TRBJ2-7; TRBD2 matches 9 bases. The ends lost 5 bases at V and 3 bases at J; junction bases unmatched: 5. CDR3 length: 14 amino acids. The germline V gene has CDR1 SEHNR and CDR2 FQNEAQ (reference sequence). CDR3 in amino acids: CASSAAGGFYEQYF. The CDR3 bases are TGTGCCAGCAGCGCTGCGGGGGGGTTCTACGAGCAGTACTTC.

The V call is TRBV28, the J call TRBJ2-2; maybe TRBD2 (5 bases). V shed 10 bases and J shed 1 base, with 13 bases lying between them. Looked up from germline, CDR1 is MDHEN and CDR2 is SYDVKM. The CDR3 totals 14 residues. The CDR3 is CAISGNENTGELFF. DNA for the CDR3: TGTGCCATCTCGGGGAACGAGAACACCGGGGAGCTGTTTTTT.

The chain has TRBV10-3 and TRBJ2-1, with 8 bases fitting TRBD2. The CDR3 contains 13 residues. The trim removed 11 bases at V and 3 bases at J, leaving 6 bases unmatched. From germline, CDR1 is ENHRY and CDR2 SYGVKD. CDR3 coding DNA: TGTGCCGCAGGTAGCGGGAACTACAATGAGCAGTTCTTC. This codes for CAAGSGNYNEQFF.

V is TRBV5-4 and J is TRBJ1-2; D might be TRBD1 (5 bases). Germline V lookup: CDR1 SGHNT, CDR2 YYREEE (reference sequence). V was pared by 1 base and J by 8 bases, with 15 bases between. CDR3 length: 14 residues. The CDR3 coding sequence is TGTGCCAGCAGCTTGTATGGCAGGGCTTGGGGCTACACCTTC. Protein sequence: CASSLYGRAWGYTF.